These T cell receptor beta chains were read from a single sample in a study of blood T cell repertoires in COVID-19. TCRdb keeps only in-frame clones here, not all; method: immunoSEQ multiplex PCR. The sample yields approximately 440,000 clones, 90% seen once. The material sequenced was PBMCs or T cells enriched from blood (not recorded which). The receptor set was obtained from a young man who had recovered from COVID-19. Each CDR3 is given with its conserved first and last residue. The D gene is left open where the match is weak. Clone size appears in some rows only: once, few, many, or a class for an expanded clone.

V gene	J gene	clone size	D gene	CDR3 protein	CDR3 DNA
TRBV19	TRBJ1-1	.	.	CASSTDSSNTEAFF	TGTGCCAGTAGTACGGACAGCTCGAACACTGAAGCTTTCTTT
TRBV27	TRBJ2-7	.	.	CASAPRWGSYEQYF	TGTGCCAGCGCCCCTCGGTGGGGCAGCTACGAGCAGTACTTC
TRBV18	TRBJ1-2	.	TRBD1	CASSPGTGLSRYGYTF	TGTGCCAGCTCACCAGGGACAGGGTTATCCCGTTATGGCTACACCTTC
TRBV19	TRBJ1-2	.	TRBD1	CASSGRDRGLLYGYTF	TGTGCCAGTAGTGGCCGGGACAGGGGACTTCTCTATGGCTACACCTTC
TRBV2	TRBJ1-2	.	TRBD1	CASSASETGAILGGYTF	TGTGCCAGCAGTGCCTCCGAGACAGGGGCGATTCTAGGGGGCTACACCTTC
TRBV11-1	TRBJ2-3	.	TRBD2	CASSLLSLAGGDTQYF	TGTGCCAGCAGCTTATTAAGTCTAGCGGGGGGAGATACGCAGTATTTT
TRBV5-1	TRBJ2-6	.	TRBD1	CASSTGAGANVLTF	TGCGCCAGCAGCACAGGGGCTGGGGCCAACGTCCTGACTTTC
TRBV18	TRBJ1-3	.	TRBD1	CASSLGTVGNTIYF	TGTGCCAGCTCACTCGGGACAGTTGGAAACACCATATATTTT
TRBV28	TRBJ2-1	.	.	CASRFQGYNEQFF	TGTGCCAGCAGATTTCAGGGGTACAATGAGCAGTTCTTC
TRBV9	TRBJ1-2	.	.	CASSVDSRLNYGYTF	TGTGCCAGCAGCGTAGACAGCAGGCTAAACTATGGCTACACCTTC
TRBV2	TRBJ1-2	once	.	CASTTVDYGYTF	TGTGCCAGCACCACCGTAGACTATGGCTACACCTTC
TRBV2	TRBJ1-1	.	.	CASREGKGVAFF	TGTGCCAGCCGCGAGGGTAAGGGCGTCGCTTTCTTT
TRBV28	TRBJ2-7	.	TRBD2	CASGGTSGRAGLVYEQYF	TGTGCCAGCGGCGGGACTAGCGGGAGGGCCGGATTAGTCTACGAGCAGTACTTC
TRBV2	TRBJ2-7	.	.	CASSPRTYYEQYF	TGTGCCAGCAGTCCTCGGACTTACTACGAGCAGTACTTC
TRBV11-2	TRBJ2-5	once	TRBD2	CASSSVRGGRRETQYF	TGTGCCAGCAGCTCCGTTCGTGGCGGGAGAAGAGAGACCCAGTACTTC
TRBV19	TRBJ1-2	.	TRBD1	CASTPQQGNYGYTF	TGTGCCAGTACCCCTCAACAGGGGAACTATGGCTACACCTTC
TRBV2	TRBJ1-2	.	TRBD1	CASSPTGQVANYGYTF	TGTGCCAGCAGTCCCACGGGACAGGTAGCTAACTATGGCTACACCTTC
TRBV6-1	TRBJ2-3	.	.	CASSPAGRDTQYF	TGTGCCAGCAGCCCCGCGGGAAGAGATACGCAGTATTTT
TRBV27	TRBJ2-7	.	TRBD2	CASSFLTSSGEQYF	TGTGCCAGCAGTTTTCTGACTAGCTCGGGGGAGCAGTACTTC
TRBV5-8	TRBJ1-4	.	TRBD1	CASSLGQGVREKLFF	TGTGCCAGCAGCTTGGGACAGGGGGTCCGTGAAAAACTGTTTTTT
TRBV14	TRBJ1-3	.	TRBD1	CASSFGQGYSGNTIYF	TGTGCCAGCAGCTTTGGACAGGGGTACTCTGGAAACACCATATATTTT
TRBV19	TRBJ2-1	.	TRBD2	CASSIDGRAREQFF	TGTGCCAGTAGTATAGACGGGAGGGCCCGGGAGCAGTTCTTC
TRBV19	TRBJ2-2	.	TRBD2	CASTGLAGVGGELFF	TGTGCCAGTACCGGACTAGCGGGGGTCGGCGGGGAGCTGTTTTTT
TRBV10-3	TRBJ1-6	.	.	CAISEHSNSPLHF	TGTGCCATCAGTGAGCACAGCAATTCACCCCTCCACTTT
TRBV2	TRBJ2-5	.	TRBD1	CASSEGDRARRETQYF	TGTGCCAGCAGTGAAGGGGACAGGGCTCGACGAGAGACCCAGTACTTC
TRBV6-5	TRBJ1-6	.	.	CASSRDSNSPLHF	TGTGCCAGCAGTCGCGACAGCAATTCACCCCTCCACTTT
TRBV6-5	TRBJ2-5	.	.	CASSYGYRVQETQYF	TGTGCCAGCAGTTACGGATACAGGGTACAAGAGACCCAGTACTTC
TRBV6-5	TRBJ1-1	.	.	CASSYSSGLSGTEAFF	TGTGCCAGCAGTTACTCGTCTGGCCTCTCGGGTACTGAAGCTTTCTTT
TRBV5-1	TRBJ1-2	.	.	CASSLGTTGPYGYTF	TGCGCCAGCAGCTTGGGGACCACAGGCCCCTATGGCTACACCTTC
TRBV25-1	TRBJ1-4	.	.	CASSSTPGPLNEKLFF	TGTGCCAGCAGTTCAACTCCAGGGCCCCTTAATGAAAAACTGTTTTTT
TRBV6-5	TRBJ1-1	.	.	CATQRGFTEAFF	TGTGCCACGCAGAGAGGGTTCACTGAAGCTTTCTTT
TRBV5-6	TRBJ1-1	.	TRBD1	CASSLEQGPLHTEAFF	TGTGCCAGCAGCTTGGAACAGGGGCCTCTTCACACTGAAGCTTTCTTT
TRBV7-3	TRBJ1-2	.	TRBD1	CASSSGTAVYGYTF	TGTGCCAGCAGCTCGGGGACAGCCGTCTATGGCTACACCTTC
TRBV19	TRBJ2-5	.	.	CASSKTYGQGGSETQYF	TGTGCCAGTAGTAAGACCTACGGGCAGGGGGGTTCGGAGACCCAGTACTTC
TRBV5-6	TRBJ1-2	.	.	CASSFEGLNYGYTF	TGTGCCAGCAGCTTCGAGGGCCTGAACTATGGCTACACCTTC
TRBV5-4	TRBJ2-1	.	TRBD2	CASNTIAGLYNEQFF	TGTGCCAGCAATACTATAGCGGGGCTCTACAATGAGCAGTTCTTC
TRBV27	TRBJ1-1	.	TRBD1	CASSPRGSHTEAFF	TGTGCCAGCAGTCCCAGGGGGTCACACACTGAAGCTTTCTTT
TRBV5-1	TRBJ1-1	.	TRBD1	CASSSDRGPRTEAFF	TGCGCCAGCAGCTCGGACAGGGGGCCACGAACTGAAGCTTTCTTT
TRBV9	TRBJ1-2	.	.	CASSEGITAIGYTF	TGTGCCAGCAGCGAGGGGATCACCGCTATTGGCTACACCTTC
TRBV18	TRBJ1-2	.	.	CASSPIGDYGYTF	TGTGCCAGCTCACCAATAGGGGACTATGGCTACACCTTC
TRBV3-1/TRBV3-2	TRBJ1-6	.	.	CASSLGQSGAINSPLHF	TGTGCCAGCAGCCTCGGACAGTCTGGGGCCATAAATTCACCCCTCCACTTT
TRBV6-5	TRBJ2-4	.	TRBD1	CASSRDSKNIQYF	TGTGCCAGCAGTAGGGACAGTAAAAACATTCAGTACTTC
TRBV9	TRBJ1-1	.	.	CASSAGLTANTEAFF	TGTGCCAGCAGCGCAGGATTGACAGCGAACACTGAAGCTTTCTTT
TRBV12-5	TRBJ1-6	.	TRBD1	CASGLGDRDNSPLHF	TGTGCTAGTGGTTTGGGGGACAGAGATAATTCACCCCTCCACTTT
TRBV5-1	TRBJ1-4	.	.	CASSLTDSNEKLFF	TGCGCCAGCAGCTTGACAGATAGTAATGAAAAACTGTTTTTT
TRBV6-6	TRBJ1-1	.	.	CASSLQPLNTEAFF	TGTGCCAGCAGCTTACAGCCCTTGAACACTGAAGCTTTCTTT
TRBV11-3	TRBJ1-3	.	.	CASSSSGTIYF	TGTGCCAGCAGCTCGAGCGGCACCATATATTTT
TRBV7-8	TRBJ1-3	few	.	CASSFGSRAGRGRDTIYF	TGTGCCAGCAGCTTCGGATCCCGTGCCGGAAGGGGAAGAGACACCATATATTTT
TRBV29-1	TRBJ2-1	.	.	CSVVGLSEQFF	TGCAGCGTTGTTGGTCTTAGTGAGCAGTTCTTC
TRBV6-5	TRBJ1-1	.	.	CASSLTVNTEAFF	TGTGCCAGCAGTCTCACAGTGAACACTGAAGCTTTCTTT
TRBV7-2	TRBJ1-2	.	.	CASSLAGGLVYGYTF	TGTGCCAGCAGCTTGGCGGGAGGGTTGGTCTATGGCTACACCTTC
TRBV19	TRBJ2-1	.	.	CASRTKGPNNEQFF	TGTGCCAGCCGGACGAAGGGGCCCAACAATGAGCAGTTCTTC
TRBV5-1	TRBJ1-4	.	TRBD1	CASSLRWTGENEKLFF	TGCGCCAGCAGCCTCCGATGGACAGGAGAGAATGAAAAACTGTTTTTT
TRBV27	TRBJ1-5	.	.	CASRLRSGGESQPQHF	TGTGCCAGCAGGCTCCGGTCGGGGGGCGAGAGTCAGCCCCAGCATTTT
TRBV3-1/TRBV3-2	TRBJ2-6	.	.	CASSQLDRLNSGANVLTF	TGTGCCAGCAGCCAACTCGACAGGCTCAACTCTGGGGCCAACGTCCTGACTTTC
TRBV27	TRBJ1-1	.	.	CASSLLRNTEAFF	TGTGCCAGCAGTTTACTACGGAACACTGAAGCTTTCTTT
TRBV19	TRBJ2-1	.	TRBD1	CASAPRDRGNGNEQFF	TGTGCCAGTGCCCCTAGGGACAGGGGGAACGGCAATGAGCAGTTCTTC
TRBV12-5	TRBJ1-2	once	.	CASGNRGLIYGYTF	TGTGCTAGTGGGAACCGGGGACTTATCTATGGCTACACCTTC
TRBV7-3	TRBJ2-1	.	.	CASSLIEPRQGGNNEQFF	TGTGCCAGCAGCTTAATCGAACCACGCCAGGGAGGAAACAATGAGCAGTTCTTC
TRBV3-1/TRBV3-2	TRBJ1-5	once	.	CASSQGLPNQPQHF	TGTGCCAGCAGCCAGGGCCTCCCAAATCAGCCCCAGCATTTT